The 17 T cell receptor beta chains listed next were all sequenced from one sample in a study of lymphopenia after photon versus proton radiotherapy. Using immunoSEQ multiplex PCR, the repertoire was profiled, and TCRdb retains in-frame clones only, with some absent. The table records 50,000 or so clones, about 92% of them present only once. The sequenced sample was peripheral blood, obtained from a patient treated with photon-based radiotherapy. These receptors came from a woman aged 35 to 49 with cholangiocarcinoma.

CDR3 protein: CASSSETGGDTEAFF. The CDR3 DNA sequence: TGTGCCAGCAGTTCTGAGACAGGGGGGGACACTGAAGCTTTCTTT. The chain couples TRBV28 to TRBJ1-1; 9 bases align to TRBD1. This CDR3 comprises 15 residues. J lost 3 bases, V lost 4 bases, and 6 bases had no gene match. Germline CDR1 reads MDHEN; CDR2 reads SYDVKM.

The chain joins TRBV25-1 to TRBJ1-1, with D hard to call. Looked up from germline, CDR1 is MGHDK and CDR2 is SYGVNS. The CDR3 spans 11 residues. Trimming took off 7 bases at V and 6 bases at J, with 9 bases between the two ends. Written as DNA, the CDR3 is TGTGCCAGCAATATCGGGCCTGAAGCTTTCTTT. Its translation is CASNIGPEAFF.

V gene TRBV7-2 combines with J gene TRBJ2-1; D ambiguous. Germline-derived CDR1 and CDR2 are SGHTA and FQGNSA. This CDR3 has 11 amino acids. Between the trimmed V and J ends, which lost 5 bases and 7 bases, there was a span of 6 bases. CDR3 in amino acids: CASSRYNEQFF. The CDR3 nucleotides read TGTGCCAGCAGCAGATATAATGAGCAGTTCTTC.

CDR3 residues: CASSTTMFSYEQYF. In DNA form, the CDR3 reads TGTGCCAGCAGCACAACGATGTTCTCCTACGAGCAGTACTTC. The gene calls are TRBV27 and TRBJ2-7, with D unclear. Germline CDR1 and CDR2: MNHEY and SMNVEV (reference sequence). The length of the CDR3 is 14 residues. Trimming took 6 bases from V and 0 from J, leaving 12 bases between them.

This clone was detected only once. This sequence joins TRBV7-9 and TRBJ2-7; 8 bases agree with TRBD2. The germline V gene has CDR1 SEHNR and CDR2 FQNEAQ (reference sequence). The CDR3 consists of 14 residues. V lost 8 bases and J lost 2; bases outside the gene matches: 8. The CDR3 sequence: CASQRLAGAYEQYF. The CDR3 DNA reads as TGTGCCAGCCAGAGGCTAGCGGGCGCCTACGAGCAGTACTTC.

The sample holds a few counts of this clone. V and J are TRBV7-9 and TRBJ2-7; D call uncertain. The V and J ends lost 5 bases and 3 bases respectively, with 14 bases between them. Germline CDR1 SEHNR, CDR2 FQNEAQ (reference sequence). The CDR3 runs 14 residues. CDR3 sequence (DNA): TGTGCCAGCAGCCCAGGAACTGACGGCTACGAGCAGTACTTC. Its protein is CASSPGTDGYEQYF.

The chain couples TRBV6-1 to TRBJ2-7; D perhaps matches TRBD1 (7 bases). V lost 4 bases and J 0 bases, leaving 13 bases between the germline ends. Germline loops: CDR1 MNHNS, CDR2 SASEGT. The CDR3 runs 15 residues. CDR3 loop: CASSGRQGLSYEQYF. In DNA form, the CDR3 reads TGTGCCAGCAGTGGGCGACAGGGACTCTCCTACGAGCAGTACTTC.

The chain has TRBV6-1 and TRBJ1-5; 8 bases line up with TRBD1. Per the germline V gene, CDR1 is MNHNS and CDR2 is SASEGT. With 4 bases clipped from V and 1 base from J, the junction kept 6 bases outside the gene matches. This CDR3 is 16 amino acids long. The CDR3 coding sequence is TGTGCCAGCAGTGCCAGGGGGCCGGGGAGCAATCAGCCCCAGCATTTT. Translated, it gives CASSARGPGSNQPQHF.

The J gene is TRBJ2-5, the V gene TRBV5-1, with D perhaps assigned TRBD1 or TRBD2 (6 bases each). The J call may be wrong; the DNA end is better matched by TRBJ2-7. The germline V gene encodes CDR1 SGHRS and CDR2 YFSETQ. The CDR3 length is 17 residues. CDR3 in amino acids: CASSLTSNGGAVHEQYF. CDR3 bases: TGCGCCAGCAGCTTGACTTCGAACGGGGGCGCAGTCCACGAGCAGTACTTC.

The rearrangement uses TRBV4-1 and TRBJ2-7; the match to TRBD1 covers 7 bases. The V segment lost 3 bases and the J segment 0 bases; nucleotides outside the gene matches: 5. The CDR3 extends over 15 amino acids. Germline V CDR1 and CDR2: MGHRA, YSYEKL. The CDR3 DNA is TGCGCCAGCAGCCACCCTGGGGACAGCTCCTACGAGCAGTACTTC. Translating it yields CASSHPGDSSYEQYF.

DNA of the CDR3: TGCGCCAGCAGCCCAAACCGCCAGGGGACAGGGGAAAAACTGTTTTTT. It codes for CASSPNRQGTGEKLFF. The chain carries TRBV4-3 and TRBJ1-4; 9 bases match TRBD1. Germline V gene sequence: CDR1 LGHNA, CDR2 YSLEER. The CDR3 has 16 amino acids. J was trimmed by 8 bases and V by 4 bases; bases with no gene match: 11.

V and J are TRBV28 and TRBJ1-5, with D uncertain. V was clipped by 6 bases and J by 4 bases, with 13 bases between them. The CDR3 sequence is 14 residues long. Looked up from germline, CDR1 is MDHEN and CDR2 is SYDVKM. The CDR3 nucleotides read TGTGCCAGCAGAACCGGGGAAAGGAATCAGCCCCAGCATTTT. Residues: CASRTGERNQPQHF.

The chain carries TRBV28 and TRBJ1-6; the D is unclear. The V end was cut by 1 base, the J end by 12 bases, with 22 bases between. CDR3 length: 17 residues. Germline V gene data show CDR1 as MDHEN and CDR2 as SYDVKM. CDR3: CASSLSIAGVVSRPLHF. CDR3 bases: TGTGCCAGCAGTTTATCTATTGCGGGAGTTGTTTCGAGACCCCTCCACTTT.

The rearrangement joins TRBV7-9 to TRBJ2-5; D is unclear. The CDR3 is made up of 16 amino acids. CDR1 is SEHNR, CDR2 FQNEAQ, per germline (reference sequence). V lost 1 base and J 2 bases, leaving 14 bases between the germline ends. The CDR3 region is CASSLVLTVAQETQYF. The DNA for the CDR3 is TGTGCCAGCAGCTTAGTCCTTACAGTCGCTCAAGAGACCCAGTACTTC.

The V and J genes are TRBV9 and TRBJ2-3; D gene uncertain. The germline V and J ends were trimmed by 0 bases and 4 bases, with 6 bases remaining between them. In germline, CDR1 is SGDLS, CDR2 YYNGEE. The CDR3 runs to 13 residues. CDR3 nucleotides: TGTGCCAGCAGCGTAGGGGCCCCAGATACGCAGTATTTT. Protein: CASSVGAPDTQYF.

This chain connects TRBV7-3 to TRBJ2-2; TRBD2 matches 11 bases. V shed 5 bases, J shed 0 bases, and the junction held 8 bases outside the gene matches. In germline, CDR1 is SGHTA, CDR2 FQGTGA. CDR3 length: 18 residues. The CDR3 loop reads CASSQAPSGGTNTGELFF. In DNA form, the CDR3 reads TGTGCCAGCAGCCAAGCCCCTAGCGGGGGGACGAACACCGGGGAGCTGTTTTTT.

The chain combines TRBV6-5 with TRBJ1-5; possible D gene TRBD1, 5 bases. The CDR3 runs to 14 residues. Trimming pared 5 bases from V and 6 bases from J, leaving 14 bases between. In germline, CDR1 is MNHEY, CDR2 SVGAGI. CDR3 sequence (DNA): TGTGCCAGCAGTGGTGTCCAGGGAAGTCAGCCCCAGCATTTT. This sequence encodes CASSGVQGSQPQHF.